Listed below are T cell receptor beta chains from one sample, sequenced in a study of blood T cell repertoires in COVID-19. Measured with immunoSEQ multiplex PCR; TCRdb has only the in-frame clones, and not every one. This sample yields over 65,000 clones, of which about 85% are seen a single time; 15% to 20% belongs to the top ten. The sample taken for sequencing was peripheral blood. The receptors originated from an elderly man with active or convalescent COVID-19. CDR3s include the opening cysteine and the closing phenylalanine or tryptophan. The order of the fields is V gene, J gene, clone size, CDR3 protein. Part of the rows lack a size; the others show once, few, many or a class for expanded clones.

TRBV30	TRBJ2-3	NA	CAWKGLAVTDTQYF
TRBV6-1	TRBJ2-4	NA	CASSSPHLAKNIQYF
TRBV5-4	TRBJ2-1	NA	CASSWQRSSYNEQFF
TRBV5-4	TRBJ1-1	NA	CASSLAGGNTEAFF
TRBV19	TRBJ2-3	once	CASSRSRGRADTQYF
TRBV9	TRBJ2-3	once	CASSGGLAGGIWGTDTQYF
TRBV5-4	TRBJ2-5	few	CASSPPSSGGGETQYF
TRBV9	TRBJ1-3	NA	CASTNNGNTIYF
TRBV6-1	TRBJ2-3	NA	CASSDLAPKRDTQYF
TRBV19	TRBJ1-2	NA	CASSISGGSHYGYTF
TRBV6-1	TRBJ1-2	NA	CASSDTGQGRNYGYTF
TRBV20-1	TRBJ2-1	NA	CSASLSGRFYNEQFF
TRBV5-1	TRBJ2-2	NA	CASSPGQGGGTGELFF
TRBV5-1	TRBJ1-2	NA	CASSLAQGSYGYTF
TRBV25-1	TRBJ1-6	NA	CASSGHGSSYNSPLHF
TRBV2	TRBJ1-5	NA	CASRLRGQDNQPQHF
TRBV5-6	TRBJ2-3	NA	CASSLVASGGVNTQYF
TRBV5-1	TRBJ1-3	NA	CASSERTGDGNTIYF
TRBV4-1	TRBJ2-3	NA	CASSQTESDTQYF
TRBV3-1/TRBV3-2	TRBJ1-4	NA	CASSQASGGRNEKLFF
TRBV7-3	TRBJ2-1	NA	CASSLAGSTGYNEQFF
TRBV7-9	TRBJ1-1	NA	CASSNRIQAGTEAFF
TRBV6-5	TRBJ1-5	NA	CASSQAGQPYQPQHF
TRBV15	TRBJ1-4	NA	CATSGWTVVNEKLFF
TRBV6-5	TRBJ1-4	few	CASSRTPTNEKLFF
TRBV4-2	TRBJ2-6	NA	CASSQFLSSGANVLTF
TRBV6-5	TRBJ1-4	NA	CASRQGSSEKLFF
TRBV7-3	TRBJ2-3	NA	CASSPPTGTQYF
TRBV6-1	TRBJ2-1	once	CASSEVGRAYNEQFF
TRBV3-1/TRBV3-2	TRBJ1-5	NA	CASSQDAFQPQHF
TRBV11-2	TRBJ2-1	NA	CASSSSYNRGRSEQFF
TRBV2	TRBJ1-4	NA	CASRIRQGGEKLFF
TRBV19	TRBJ1-1	NA	CATGTGWTEAFF
TRBV19	TRBJ2-3	NA	CASSINSGSPTDTQYF
TRBV18	TRBJ1-2	NA	CASSPTPGQGALDYGYTF
TRBV28	TRBJ2-1	NA	CASSYQVPYNEQFF
TRBV5-8	TRBJ2-5	few	CASSSYSGGTLLRQETQYF
TRBV9	TRBJ2-3	NA	CASSSSGRYTDTQYF
TRBV28	TRBJ1-1	NA	CASGGLNTEAFF
TRBV19	TRBJ2-2	NA	CASSIVARHTGELFF
TRBV7-9	TRBJ2-2	NA	CASSFGASGRGTGELFF
TRBV7-2	TRBJ2-2	NA	CASNQGRGELFF